The 19 T cell receptor beta chains given below trace back to one sample, sequenced in a study of T-cell reconstitution after alpha-beta-depleted transplantation in children. Preparation of the TCRbeta library involved a method that used unique molecular identifiers. TCRdb recomputed calls from the PCR reads with MiXCR, one row per CDR3 protein. The sample contains a few hundred thousand distinct CDR3 sequences, roughly 44% of which appear only once. This specimen was PBMCs, taken before TCRalphabeta/CD19-depleted stem cell transplant. The source is a girl aged 2 to 9 with aplastic anemia, due to receive a stem cell transplant.

CDR3 residues: CSARVAPGELFF. The DNA for the CDR3 is TGCAGTGCTAGAGTGGCTCCCGGGGAGCTGTTTTTT. The V gene is TRBV20-1, the J gene TRBJ2-2; D gene unclear. There are 12 residues in the CDR3. Trimming took off 1 base at V and 6 bases at J, with 6 bases between the two ends. CDR1 DFQATT and CDR2 SNEGSKA come from the germline V gene (reference sequence).

The chain combines TRBV18 with TRBJ2-3, with D possibly TRBD1 on 6 matching bases. Germline CDR1 KGHSH, CDR2 LQKENI. The CDR3 sequence is 15 residues long. The ends were cut back, 2 bases at V and 4 bases at J, with 13 bases in the middle. For the CDR3, the DNA is TGTGCCAGCTCACCAAATCTACAGGGCGCAGATACGCAGTATTTT. Translating gives CASSPNLQGADTQYF.

This clonotype was observed a few times. The rearrangement joins TRBV27 to TRBJ1-6, with 10 bases matching TRBD1. This CDR3 spans 13 amino acids. CDR1 and CDR2 from the germline V gene are MNHEY and SMNVEV (reference sequence). The ends lost 6 bases at V and 9 bases at J; junction bases unmatched: 2. CDR3 protein: CASRDRGFSPLHF. In DNA form, the CDR3 reads TGTGCCAGCAGGGACAGGGGGTTTTCACCCCTCCACTTT.

This clonotype was counted at least ten times. The chain joins TRBV20-1 to TRBJ1-1; no firm D call. CDR3 length equals 11 residues. Trimming removed 3 bases from V and 1 base from J, with 3 bases in between. The germline CDR1 and CDR2 sequences are DFQATT and SNEGSKA (reference sequence). The CDR3 loop is CSARRNTEAFF. CDR3 coding DNA: TGCAGTGCTAGGAGGAACACTGAAGCTTTCTTT.

The V call is TRBV12-3 or TRBV12-4, the J call TRBJ2-7; 7 bases line up with TRBD2. The CDR3 loop spans 13 amino acids. Trimming took 11 bases from V and 4 from J; bases not matched to a gene: 11. CDR3 sequence: CASGLRVQYEQYF. The CDR3 nucleotides are TGTGCCTCGGGACTAAGGGTACAGTACGAGCAGTACTTC.

The chain recombines TRBV5-1 with TRBJ2-1; 7 nucleotides align to TRBD2. With 0 bases clipped from V and 0 bases from J, the junction kept 3 bases outside the gene matches. Germline V gives CDR1 SGHRS, CDR2 YFSETQ. The CDR3 loop spans 16 amino acids. The CDR3 reads CASSLASGFSYNEQFF. CDR3 in DNA: TGCGCCAGCAGCTTGGCTAGCGGTTTCTCCTACAATGAGCAGTTCTTC.

For the CDR3, the DNA is TGTGCCAGCAGCCCTCGACGGACCAACTCTGGGGCCAACGTCCTGACTTTC. The encoded protein is CASSPRRTNSGANVLTF. The rearrangement links TRBV7-9 to TRBJ2-6; D is unresolved. The CDR3 runs to 17 residues. The V end lost 5 bases, the J end lost 0 bases, and 14 bases lay between the germline ends. CDR1 SEHNR and CDR2 FQNEAQ come from the germline V gene (reference sequence).

V is TRBV12-3 or TRBV12-4 and J is TRBJ2-5; 9 bases are shared with TRBD1. V trimming: 5 bases; J trimming: 4 bases; junction bases outside the gene matches: 5. The CDR3 runs to 14 residues. The CDR3 DNA reads TGTGCCAGCAGTGAAAAGGACAGGGGAGAGACCCAGTACTTC. This gives the protein CASSEKDRGETQYF.

This clonotype was counted at least ten times. V usage is TRBV7-2 and J usage is TRBJ2-1, with 8 bases fitting TRBD2. The CDR3 totals 18 residues. V was clipped by 0 bases and J by 7 bases; unmatched bases: 14. CDR1 is SGHTA, CDR2 FQGNSA, per germline. The CDR3 here is CASSLAPPGGAQGNEQFF. CDR3 bases: TGTGCCAGCAGCTTAGCGCCCCCCGGGGGGGCCCAAGGAAATGAGCAGTTCTTC.

This clonotype was seen many times. This chain links TRBV7-2 with TRBJ2-1; no definite D call. The CDR3 length is 13 residues. V shed 3 bases and J shed 1 base, with 4 bases lying between them. CDR1 is SGHTA, CDR2 FQGNSA, per germline. CDR3 DNA: TGTGCCAGCAGCTTGATGTCCTACAATGAGCAGTTCTTC. The encoded protein is CASSLMSYNEQFF. Looking up the rest from reference TRBV7-2 and TRBJ2-1 gives the full variable domain: GAGVSQSPSNKVTEKGKDVELRCDPISGHTALYWYRQSLGQGLEFLIYFQGNSAPDKSGLPSDRFSAERTGGSVSTLTIQRTQQEDSAVYLCASSLMSYNEQFFGPGTRLTVL.

V and J are TRBV7-9 and TRBJ1-2; TRBD1 matches at 10 bases. V shed 5 bases and J 4 bases; nucleotides not matched to a gene: 7. The CDR3 runs 15 residues. The V gene's germline CDR1 is SEHNR and CDR2 FQNEAQ (reference sequence). In DNA, the CDR3 is TGTGCCAGCAGCGCATGGGACAGGGGTGGCTATGGCTACACCTTC. Its protein product is CASSAWDRGGYGYTF.

This chain connects TRBV14 to TRBJ2-1; D gene uncertain. Germline loops: CDR1 SGHDN, CDR2 FVKESK. Trimming removed 0 bases at V and 7 bases at J, with 16 bases between. CDR3 length equals 16 residues. CDR3 loop: CASSQDWAVKGNEQFF. The CDR3 region has the DNA TGTGCCAGCAGCCAAGATTGGGCGGTAAAGGGTAATGAGCAGTTCTTC.

This clonotype was found a few times. The chain joins TRBV6-8 to TRBJ2-7, with 8 bases that match TRBD2. Germline CDR1 is MNHGY and CDR2 is SAAAGT. CDR3 length: 17 residues. With V trimmed by 4 bases and J by 7 bases, 18 bases remained unmatched. The CDR3 DNA follows: TGTGCCAGCAGTTGGATGCCTAGTAACGGGAGGGCGAGTGAGCAGTACTTC. Its translation: CASSWMPSNGRASEQYF.

The chain is built from TRBV10-3 and TRBJ2-7; tentative D call: TRBD2 (6 bases). This CDR3 has 16 residues. V was shortened by 4 bases and J by 2 bases, with 18 bases between the two germline ends. Germline loops: CDR1 ENHRY, CDR2 SYGVKD. CDR3: CAISVELGGGAYEQYF. CDR3 coding DNA: TGTGCCATCAGTGTGGAGTTGGGAGGTGGGGCCTACGAGCAGTACTTC.

V gene TRBV29-1 combines with J gene TRBJ2-4; D uncertain. V shed 5 bases and J shed 0 bases, with 11 bases lying between them. The CDR3 sequence is 14 residues long. From germline, CDR1 is SQVTM and CDR2 ANQGSEA. Written as DNA, the CDR3 is TGCAGCGTTCTGGGTTCGTTAGCCAAAAACATTCAGTACTTC. Encoded protein: CSVLGSLAKNIQYF.

V is TRBV27 and J is TRBJ1-6; maybe TRBD1 (5 bases). The V gene's germline CDR1 is MNHEY and CDR2 SMNVEV (reference sequence). This CDR3 comprises 17 residues. V lost 6 bases and J lost 0, with 15 bases in between. The CDR3 region has the DNA TGTGCCAGCAGAGGGACCTCACCGAGCTCCTATAATTCACCCCTCCACTTT. Translation: CASRGTSPSSYNSPLHF.

The table lists this clonotype with many counts. The gene calls are TRBV29-1 and TRBJ2-1; D remains ambiguous. Trimming pared 2 bases from V and 0 bases from J, leaving 5 bases between. Germline V gene sequence: CDR1 SQVTM, CDR2 ANQGSEA. CDR3 length: 13 amino acids. In DNA, the CDR3 is TGCAGCGTTGAACAATACTCCTACAATGAGCAGTTCTTC. This codes for CSVEQYSYNEQFF.

This clonotype was detected only a few times. A much bigger clone sits one base away, suggesting this may be a read error. The chain carries TRBV12-3 or TRBV12-4 and TRBJ1-2, with D possibly being TRBD1 (6 bases). The CDR3 contains 15 residues. The CDR3 DNA follows: TGTGCCAGCAGTCCCTCCCGACAGGCAAACTATGGCTACCCCTTC. Protein sequence: CASSPSRQANYGYPF.

The chain couples TRBV15 to TRBJ2-2; possible D gene TRBD2, 5 bases. Trimming took off 0 bases at V and 5 bases at J, with 10 bases between the two ends. In germline, CDR1 is LNHNV, CDR2 YYDKDF (reference sequence). The CDR3 is made up of 15 amino acids. The CDR3 here is CATSRDRGVTGELFF. CDR3 in DNA: TGTGCCACCAGCAGAGATCGGGGAGTAACCGGGGAGCTGTTTTTT. Drawing the rest from reference TRBV15 and TRBJ2-2, the complete variable domain is DAMVIQNPRYQVTQFGKPVTLSCSQTLNHNVMYWYQQKSSQAPKLLFHYYDKDFNNEADTPDNFQSRRPNTSFCFLDIRSPGLGDTAMYLCATSRDRGVTGELFFGEGSRLTVL.